This entry is about one T cell receptor beta chain. The antigen remains undetermined. The PCR had 60 Vbeta and 13 Jbeta primers. Assay: immunoSEQ multiplex PCR; the TCRdb copy retains only in-frame clones and omits some. The sample consists of around 140,000 clones, around 82% of them appearing once. V lost 1 base to trimming and J lost 10 bases, with 13 bases between them. This CDR3 contains 13 residues. Germline V gene data show CDR1 as SGHVS and CDR2 as FQNEAQ. Donors showed nominal health when sampled, although they likely had unrecorded immune exposures. This entry belongs to a study of cytomegalovirus exposure and HLA in healthy donors. Findings and caveats of the study: Most observed TCR sequences were rare, whereas some public TCRs were detected in many donors. More clonal expansion characterized HLA-associated TCR beta chains than equally common others in a later analysis.

The sequenced material came from PBMCs. V is TRBV7-8 and J is TRBJ1-1; a weak D match, TRBD1 (5 bases). This sequence was found in a middle-aged woman in good health and CMV-seropositive. The CDR3 reads CASSLGPGVLAFF. CDR3 nucleotide sequence: TGTGCCAGCAGCTTAGGGCCGGGGGTATTAGCTTTCTTT.